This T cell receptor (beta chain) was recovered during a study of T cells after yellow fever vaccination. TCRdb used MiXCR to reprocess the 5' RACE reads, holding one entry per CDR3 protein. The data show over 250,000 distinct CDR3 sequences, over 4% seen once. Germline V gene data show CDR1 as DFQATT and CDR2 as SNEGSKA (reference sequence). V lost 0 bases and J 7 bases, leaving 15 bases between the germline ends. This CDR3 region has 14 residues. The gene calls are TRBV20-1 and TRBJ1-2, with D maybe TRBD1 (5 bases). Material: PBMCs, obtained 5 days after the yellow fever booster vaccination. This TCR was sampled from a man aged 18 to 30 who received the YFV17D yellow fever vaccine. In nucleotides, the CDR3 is TGCAGTGCTAGAGAGGGGAACTGGGGCGGTGGCTACACCTTC. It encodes CSAREGNWGGGYTF.